This T cell receptor (beta chain) was sequenced in a study of T-cell reconstitution after alpha-beta-depleted transplantation in children. Findings and caveats of the study: Surviving thymic progenitors and recipient T cells were the source of high TCRbeta diversity at day 60 in some patients. Several hundred graft clones that had expanded were reportedly the source of alpha-beta T cells about two months after transplant. Newly made T cells mostly supplied T-cell counts and diversity one year after transplant.

Preparation of the TCRbeta library involved a method that used unique molecular identifiers. A single record per CDR3 protein comes from TCRdb applying MiXCR to the PCR reads. The sample has approximately 1,000,000 distinct CDR3 sequences, roughly 31% seen once. The CDR3 is 14 amino acids. Trimming left V 5 bases short and J 3 bases short, with 14 bases between. A note on this clonotype: Its specificity is unknown.

The source material was PBMCs, mostly from graft donor cells, sampled 360 days after TCRalphabeta/CD19-depleted stem cell transplant. The V gene is TRBV12-3 or TRBV12-4, the J gene TRBJ2-7; D is possibly TRBD1 (6 bases). The TCR originated in a boy younger than two who had a stem cell transplant for SCID, so the T cells may come from the graft donor. The CDR3 sequence is CASSRGGVFYEQYF. The CDR3 nucleotides read TGTGCCAGCAGTAGAGGGGGAGTCTTCTACGAGCAGTACTTC.